One sample yielded the 19 T cell receptor beta chains listed below, sequenced in a study of regulatory T cells in long-lasting Graves disease. Combining iRepertoire HTBI primers with Arm-PCR of CDR3 regions, the authors built TCR beta libraries. A single record per CDR3 protein comes from TCRdb applying MiXCR to the multiplex PCR reads. The data contain 450,000 to 700,000 distinct CDR3 sequences, less than 15% of them singletons. The sample's time point: newly diagnosed GD, antithyroid drugs for less than 3 months. Preparation of the TCR library used RNA extracted from PBMCs. These same data were also listed under a study on T cells in Graves' hyperthyroidism and ophthalmopathy.

Material: peripheral blood mononuclear cells (PBMCs), obtained at new diagnosis, from a patient treated with antithyroid drugs. These TCRs come from a man aged 30 to 45 with Graves disease.

This chain links TRBV25-1 with TRBJ2-2; 8 nucleotides line up with TRBD2. V lost 2 bases to trimming and J lost 9 bases; unmatched junction nucleotides: 11. This CDR3 contains 16 residues. Germline V lookup: CDR1 MGHDK, CDR2 SYGVNS. The CDR3 loop is CASSEGGRTLFRELFF. The CDR3 coding sequence is TGTGCCAGCAGTGAAGGCGGGAGGACTCTGTTCCGGGAGCTGTTTTTT.

In this sample, this clonotype turned up many times. The chain joins TRBV29-1 to TRBJ2-5; D is undetermined. The CDR3 consists of 13 residues. Between the trimmed V and J ends, which lost 3 bases and 6 bases, there was a span of 14 bases. The germline V gene has CDR1 SQVTM and CDR2 ANQGSEA. CDR3 coding DNA: TGCAGCGTTGATAACGTGGCCGGGCAGACCCAGTACTTC. It translates to CSVDNVAGQTQYF.

This clonotype was found many times. J is TRBJ2-6 and V is TRBV2, with D perhaps TRBD2 (5 bases). V lost 10 bases to trimming and J lost 3 bases, with 10 bases between them. Looked up from germline, CDR1 is SNHLY and CDR2 is FYNNEI. CDR3 length equals 13 residues. The CDR3 DNA is TGTGCCACGGGAAGGGATGGGGCCAACGTCCTGACTTTC. This sequence encodes CATGRDGANVLTF.

At least ten counts were recorded for this clonotype. The chain recombines TRBV20-1 with TRBJ2-1, with 7 bases matching TRBD2. The V and J ends lost 3 bases and 0 bases, in that order; junction bases with no gene match: 5. The CDR3 runs to 15 residues. In germline, CDR1 is DFQATT, CDR2 SNEGSKA (reference sequence). The CDR3 region has the DNA TGCAGTGCTAGCTCGGGACTACGCTCCTACAATGAGCAGTTCTTC. Its protein product is CSASSGLRSYNEQFF.

This clonotype was detected many times. This rearrangement joins TRBV5-1 to TRBJ2-1, with 13 bases that match TRBD2. The ends lost 4 bases at V and 6 bases at J; junction bases unmatched: 4. Germline V gene data show CDR1 as SGHRS and CDR2 as YFSETQ. This CDR3 is built from 15 residues. This CDR3 reads CASSVGLAGSNEQFF. The CDR3 nucleotides read TGCGCCAGCAGCGTGGGACTAGCGGGATCCAATGAGCAGTTCTTC. The full variable domain, completed using reference TRBV5-1 and TRBJ2-1, is KAGVTQTPRYLIKTRGQQVTLSCSPISGHRSVSWYQQTPGQGLQFLFEYFSETQRNKGNFPGRFSGRQFSNSRSEMNVSTLELGDSALYLCASSVGLAGSNEQFFGPGTRLTVL.

The rearrangement joins TRBV5-8 to TRBJ2-1, with TRBD2 matching 7 bases. The germline gives CDR1 SGHTS, CDR2 YDEGEE. This CDR3 has 12 amino acids. Trimming cost V 3 bases and J 9 bases; bases outside gene matches: 3. CDR3 in amino acids: CASSSSGPEQFF. In DNA, the CDR3 is TGTGCCAGCAGCTCTAGCGGCCCTGAGCAGTTCTTC.

This clonotype showed up many times. This rearrangement joins TRBV20-1 to TRBJ2-3; 8 bases match TRBD2. This CDR3 is 15 amino acids long. V lost 3 bases and J lost 4; bases outside the gene matches: 9. Germline-derived CDR1 and CDR2 are DFQATT and SNEGSKA (reference sequence). The chain's CDR3 is CSARSQRENSDTQYF. As DNA, the CDR3 is TGCAGTGCTAGGTCCCAGCGGGAGAACTCAGATACGCAGTATTTT.

This clonotype was found many times. The chain recombines TRBV10-2 with TRBJ2-3; D tentatively reads TRBD1 or TRBD2 (5 bases each). Trimming removed 11 bases at V and 4 bases at J, with 22 bases between. Germline assignment: CDR1 WSHSY and CDR2 SAAADI. The CDR3 runs 15 residues. CDR3 coding DNA: TGCGCCTGTTCGGGGCTCGAAATGGGAGCAGATACGCAGTATTTT. Its protein is CACSGLEMGADTQYF.

CDR3 loop: CASSEVTGSPSYEQYF. Written as DNA, the CDR3 is TGTGCCAGCAGTGAAGTAACCGGGAGCCCCTCCTACGAGCAGTACTTC. V gene TRBV6-2 or TRBV6-3 combines with J gene TRBJ2-7; possible D gene TRBD2, 6 bases. V gave up 5 bases and J gave up 0 bases, with 17 bases separating them. Germline values: CDR1 MNHEY, CDR2 SVGEGT. This CDR3 has 16 residues.

Many counts were recorded for this clonotype. This chain connects TRBV5-4 to TRBJ2-3; 10 nucleotides match TRBD2. J gave up 6 bases and V 7 bases, and 5 bases lay outside the gene matches. Germline assignment: CDR1 SGHNT and CDR2 YYREEE (reference sequence). The CDR3 contains 13 residues. The CDR3 DNA reads TGTGCCAGCGGAGGGACTAGCGAGGATACGCAGTATTTT. Its translation: CASGGTSEDTQYF. The entire variable domain, with the rest obtained from reference TRBV5-4 and TRBJ2-3, is as follows: ETGVTQSPTHLIKTRGQQVTLRCSSQSGHNTVSWYQQALGQGPQFIFQYYREEENGRGNFPPRFSGLQFPNYSSELNVNALELDDSALYLCASGGTSEDTQYFGPGTRLTVL.

V is TRBV27 and J is TRBJ2-6; D not certain. This CDR3 spans 14 amino acids. From germline, CDR1 is MNHEY and CDR2 SMNVEV (reference sequence). Trimming cost V 5 bases and J 1 base, with 6 bases left between them. CDR3 coding DNA: TGTGCCAGCAGTGTTGGATCTGGGGCCAACGTCCTGACTTTC. Translating gives CASSVGSGANVLTF.

The chain links TRBV28 to TRBJ2-4; TRBD2 is a possible D gene (5 bases). The CDR3 runs 16 residues. The germline V gene has CDR1 MDHEN and CDR2 SYDVKM. V shed 6 bases and J shed 3 bases, with 18 bases lying between them. The CDR3 region is CASSQSGPEVKNIQYF. In DNA, the CDR3 is TGTGCCAGCAGCCAGAGCGGACCGGAGGTCAAAAACATTCAGTACTTC. Together with reference TRBV28 and TRBJ2-4, the CDR3 gives the full variable domain: DVKVTQSSRYLVKRTGEKVFLECVQDMDHENMFWYRQDPGLGLRLIYFSYDVKMKEKGDIPEGYSVSREKKERFSLILESASTNQTSMYLCASSQSGPEVKNIQYFGAGTRLSVL.

To note about this clonotype: This may arise from a read error, as a much more abundant clone is one base away. The chain combines TRBV7-9 with TRBJ2-7; 8 nucleotides match TRBD1. The germline gives CDR1 SEHNR, CDR2 FQNEAQ (reference sequence). This CDR3 comprises 17 residues. CDR3 DNA: TGTGCCAGCAGCCTACCCCAGGACAGGGCTAGCTCCTACGGGCAGTACTTC. This codes for CASSLPQDRASSYGQYF.

This clonotype was counted a few times. V is TRBV7-9 and J is TRBJ2-1, with D possibly TRBD2 on 6 matching bases. Germline values: CDR1 SEHNR, CDR2 FQNEAQ (reference sequence). V shed 7 bases and J shed 3 bases, with 19 bases lying between them. This CDR3 has 16 residues. CDR3 DNA: TGTGCCAGCAATTCCCCGGGGAGGTCGGGCTACAATGAGCAGTTCTTC. It yields the protein CASNSPGRSGYNEQFF.

This rearrangement joins TRBV20-1 to TRBJ2-2; a possible D gene is TRBD1 (6 bases). The CDR3 spans 14 residues. Germline V CDR1 and CDR2: DFQATT, SNEGSKA (reference sequence). The V gene lost 5 bases and the J gene lost 0 bases, with 10 bases spanning the gap. CDR3: CSAGTRSNTGELFF. CDR3 sequence (DNA): TGCAGTGCTGGGACACGCTCGAACACCGGGGAGCTGTTTTTT.

The CDR3 here is CSARRTRTGELFF. Here the CDR3 DNA reads TGCAGTGCTAGAAGGACAAGGACCGGGGAGCTGTTTTTT. The rearrangement joins TRBV20-1 to TRBJ2-2, with D perhaps TRBD1 (5 bases). V lost 2 bases and J 5 bases, leaving 9 bases between the germline ends. The CDR3 runs 13 residues. Germline CDR1 is DFQATT and CDR2 is SNEGSKA (reference sequence).

This clonotype was detected ten times or more. The V gene is TRBV6-2 or TRBV6-3, the J gene TRBJ1-1; no clear D. Trimming stripped 4 bases from V and 11 bases from J, with 11 bases between. The V gene's germline CDR1 is MNHEY and CDR2 SVGEGT. The CDR3 contains 11 residues. This CDR3 reads CASSSTRKAFF. CDR3 DNA sequence: TGTGCCAGCAGTTCGACAAGGAAGGCTTTCTTT.

This clonotype showed up just a few times. The CDR3 region is CASSHGTYPYGYTF. DNA of the CDR3: TGTGCCAGCAGCCACGGGACTTACCCCTATGGCTACACCTTC. The chain links TRBV2 to TRBJ1-2, with D maybe TRBD1 (5 bases). V lost 6 bases and J 4 bases, leaving 15 bases between the germline ends. The CDR3 has 14 residues. Germline V gene data show CDR1 as SNHLY and CDR2 as FYNNEI.

The V and J genes are TRBV5-1 and TRBJ2-1, with D perhaps being TRBD1 or TRBD2 (5 bases each). With 3 bases removed from V and 3 bases from J, the gap between germline ends came to 13 bases. The CDR3 totals 15 residues. Germline V gene lookup returns CDR1 SGHRS and CDR2 YFSETQ. CDR3 protein: CASSSWDHRYNEQFF. CDR3 DNA sequence: TGCGCCAGCAGCTCATGGGACCACCGCTACAATGAGCAGTTCTTC.